This TCR beta chain was profiled in a study of molecular identifiers for immune sequencing clone quantification. The CDR3 covers 12 residues. Germline V gene sequence: CDR1 SGHDN, CDR2 FVKESK. Trimming cost V 5 bases and J 8 bases, with 10 bases left between them. This clonotype was detected many times. What it recognizes is unknown. Between roughly 19,000 and 1,000,000 sorted cells, with 10%, 30% or 50% RNA, yielded naive CD8 libraries. Sorting defined naive CD8 T cells as CD8+CD4-CCR7+CD45RA+. Study findings and constraints: Clone sizes could be underestimated for highly expanded clones when identical TCR molecules share a barcode.

Preparation methods for the bulk TCR libraries were those previously described, with listed TCR primers. TCRdb itself ran the PCR reads through MiXCR, one entry per CDR3 protein. Of hundreds of thousands of distinct CDR3 sequences in the sample, 24% were seen once. The origin of this receptor is a human donor in good health. Some libraries in this study had Jurkat cell RNA spiked in. Sequenced input: naive CD8+ T cells from blood, with Jurkat cell RNA spiked in. The subset denotes: FACS-sorted CD8+CD4-CCR7+CD45RA+ naive T cells. The V call is TRBV14, the J call TRBJ1-3; no clear D gene. The CDR3 DNA reads as TGTGCCAGCAGCGAAACGGCGTACACCATATATTTT. This gives the protein CASSETAYTIYF.